A selection of T cell receptor beta chains follows, all from one sample in a study of blood T cell repertoires in COVID-19. Clones were sequenced by immunoSEQ multiplex PCR, and TCRdb holds only the in-frame ones, with some missing. The sample carries roughly 400,000 clones, roughly 88% recorded once. The sequencing input was PBMCs or T cells enriched from blood (not recorded which). These TCRs come from a woman aged 18-29 years who had been exposed to COVID-19. Both conserved end residues are part of each CDR3. Fields, in order: D gene, J gene, clone size, CDR3 length, V gene, CDR3 protein, CDR3 DNA. The D gene is left open where the match is weak. Clone size, where shown, is once, few, many, or a class for clones that have expanded.

D: -; J: TRBJ2-4; size: few; length: 15; V: TRBV5-1; CDR3: CASSLPSDAKNIQYF; DNA: TGCGCCAGCAGCTTGCCTAGCGATGCCAAAAACATTCAGTACTTC
D: TRBD2; J: TRBJ2-1; size: -; length: 14; V: TRBV7-2; CDR3: CASSLGLAYNEQFF; DNA: TGTGCCAGCAGCTTAGGACTAGCTTACAATGAGCAGTTCTTC
D: TRBD1; J: TRBJ1-2; size: -; length: 15; V: TRBV4-1; CDR3: CASSPGQGEIYGYTF; DNA: TGCGCCAGCAGCCCTGGACAGGGGGAGATCTATGGCTACACCTTC
D: -; J: TRBJ2-5; size: -; length: 13; V: TRBV4-1; CDR3: CASGQDHRETQYF; DNA: TGCGCCAGCGGCCAAGATCACCGGGAGACCCAGTACTTC
D: -; J: TRBJ1-1; size: -; length: 14; V: TRBV11-2; CDR3: CASSRTGSGTEAFF; DNA: TGTGCCAGCAGCCGAACAGGGTCGGGCACTGAAGCTTTCTTT
D: TRBD2; J: TRBJ2-1; size: -; length: 15; V: TRBV9; CDR3: CASSQAGASYNEQFF; DNA: TGTGCCAGCAGCCAAGCGGGGGCAAGCTACAATGAGCAGTTCTTC
D: -; J: TRBJ2-2; size: -; length: 15; V: TRBV5-1; CDR3: CASSFISANTGELFF; DNA: TGCGCCAGCAGCTTTATCAGCGCTAACACCGGGGAGCTGTTTTTT
D: TRBD1; J: TRBJ1-5; size: few; length: 15; V: TRBV7-9; CDR3: CASSFGQGLNQPQHF; DNA: TGTGCCAGCAGCTTCGGACAGGGGCTAAATCAGCCCCAGCATTTT
D: TRBD2; J: TRBJ2-2; size: -; length: 18; V: TRBV4-1; CDR3: CASSLRGLAGGNTGELFF; DNA: TGCGCCAGCAGCCTAAGGGGTTTAGCGGGAGGGAACACCGGGGAGCTGTTTTTT
D: TRBD2; J: TRBJ2-1; size: once; length: 18; V: TRBV5-6; CDR3: CASSLTSGQRRTYNEQFF; DNA: TGTGCCAGCAGCTTGACTAGCGGACAAAGACGGACCTACAATGAGCAGTTCTTC
D: TRBD2; J: TRBJ2-5; size: -; length: 16; V: TRBV27; CDR3: CASSLSVAGVRETQYF; DNA: TGTGCCAGCAGTTTATCAGTAGCGGGAGTAAGAGAGACCCAGTACTTC
D: TRBD2; J: TRBJ2-7; size: -; length: 12; V: TRBV19; CDR3: CASSITGGEQYF; DNA: TGTGCCAGTAGTATAACGGGAGGCGAGCAGTACTTC
D: TRBD1; J: TRBJ1-5; size: once; length: 14; V: TRBV2; CDR3: CASTGTGGNQPQHF; DNA: TGTGCCAGCACCGGGACAGGGGGGAATCAGCCCCAGCATTTT
D: -; J: TRBJ1-2; size: -; length: 14; V: TRBV7-9; CDR3: CASSLPGGNYGYTF; DNA: TGTGCCAGCAGCTTACCCGGGGGGAACTATGGCTACACCTTC
D: -; J: TRBJ1-1; size: once; length: 15; V: TRBV9; CDR3: CASSGPSGANTEAFF; DNA: TGTGCCAGCAGCGGACCCAGCGGGGCGAACACTGAAGCTTTCTTT
D: TRBD1; J: TRBJ2-5; size: -; length: 15; V: TRBV6-5; CDR3: CASRPGQGALETQYF; DNA: TGTGCCAGCAGACCGGGACAGGGGGCGCTTGAGACCCAGTACTTC
D: -; J: TRBJ1-5; size: -; length: 14; V: TRBV5-6; CDR3: CASSLLSSNQPQHF; DNA: TGTGCCAGCAGCTTGTTAAGCAGCAATCAGCCCCAGCATTTT